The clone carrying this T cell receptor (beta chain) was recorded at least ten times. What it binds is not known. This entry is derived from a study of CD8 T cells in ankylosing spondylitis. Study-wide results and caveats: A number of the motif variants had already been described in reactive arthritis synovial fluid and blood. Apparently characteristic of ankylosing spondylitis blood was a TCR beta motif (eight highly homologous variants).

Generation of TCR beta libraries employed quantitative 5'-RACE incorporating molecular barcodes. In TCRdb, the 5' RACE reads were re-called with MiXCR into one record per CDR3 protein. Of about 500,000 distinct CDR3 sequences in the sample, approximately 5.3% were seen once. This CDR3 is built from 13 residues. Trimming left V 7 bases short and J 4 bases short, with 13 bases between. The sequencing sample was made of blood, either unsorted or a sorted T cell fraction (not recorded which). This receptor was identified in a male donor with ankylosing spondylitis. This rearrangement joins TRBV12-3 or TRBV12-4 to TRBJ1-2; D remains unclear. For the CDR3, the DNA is TGTGCCAGCAACCCCGGTGGCCTCTATGGCTACACCTTC. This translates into CASNPGGLYGYTF.